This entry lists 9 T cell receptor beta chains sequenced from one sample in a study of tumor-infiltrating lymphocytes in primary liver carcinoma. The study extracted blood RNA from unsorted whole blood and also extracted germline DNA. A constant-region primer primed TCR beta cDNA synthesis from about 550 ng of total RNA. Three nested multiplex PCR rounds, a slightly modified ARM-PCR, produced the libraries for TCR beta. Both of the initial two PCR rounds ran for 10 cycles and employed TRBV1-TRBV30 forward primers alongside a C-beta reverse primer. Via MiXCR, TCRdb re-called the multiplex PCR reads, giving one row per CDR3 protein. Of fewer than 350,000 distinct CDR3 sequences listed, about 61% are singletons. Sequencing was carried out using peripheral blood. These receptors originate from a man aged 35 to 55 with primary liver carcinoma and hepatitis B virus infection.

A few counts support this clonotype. This chain's CDR3 is CAGNRVAEAFF. CDR3 DNA: TGTGCCGGGAACAGGGTTGCTGAAGCTTTCTTT. The chain uses TRBV30 and TRBJ1-1; D possibly corresponds to TRBD1 (6 bases). Germline CDR1 is GTSNPN and CDR2 is SVGIG (reference sequence). V lost 8 bases and J lost 6, with 13 bases in between. This CDR3 is 11 amino acids long.

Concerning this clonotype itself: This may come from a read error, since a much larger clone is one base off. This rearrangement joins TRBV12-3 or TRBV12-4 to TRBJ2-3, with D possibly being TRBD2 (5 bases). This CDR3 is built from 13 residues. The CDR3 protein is CASRLGSTDTHYF. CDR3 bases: TGTGCCAGCAGGCTAGGGAGCACAGATACGCACTATTTT.

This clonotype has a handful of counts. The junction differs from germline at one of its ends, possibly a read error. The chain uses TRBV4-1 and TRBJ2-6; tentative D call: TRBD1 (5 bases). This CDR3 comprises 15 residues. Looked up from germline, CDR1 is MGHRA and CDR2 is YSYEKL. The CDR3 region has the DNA TGCGCCAGCAGCCAAGAGAGGTCTGGGGCCAACGTCCCGACTTTC. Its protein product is CASSQERSGANVPTF.

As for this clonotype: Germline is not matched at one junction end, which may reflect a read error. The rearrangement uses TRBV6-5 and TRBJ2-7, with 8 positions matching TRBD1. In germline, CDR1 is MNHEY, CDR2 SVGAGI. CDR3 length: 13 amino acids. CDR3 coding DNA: TGTGCCAGTGGACAGGGAACACCCTACGAGCTGTACTTC. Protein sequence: CASGQGTPYELYF.

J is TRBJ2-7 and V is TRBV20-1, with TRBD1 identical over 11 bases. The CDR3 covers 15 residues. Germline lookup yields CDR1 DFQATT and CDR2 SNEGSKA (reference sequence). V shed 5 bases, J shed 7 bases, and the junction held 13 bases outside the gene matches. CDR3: CSAYLQRTGGDEQYF. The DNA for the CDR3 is TGCAGTGCTTACCTCCAGAGGACAGGGGGCGATGAGCAGTACTTC.

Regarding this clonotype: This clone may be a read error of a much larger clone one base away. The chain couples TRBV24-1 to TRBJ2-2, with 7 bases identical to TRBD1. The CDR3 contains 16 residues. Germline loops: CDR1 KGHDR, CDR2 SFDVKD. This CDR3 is CATTDLTVRGTGELFF. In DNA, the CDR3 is TGTGCCACCACTGATCTAACAGTCAGGGGGACCGGGGAGCTGTTTTTT.

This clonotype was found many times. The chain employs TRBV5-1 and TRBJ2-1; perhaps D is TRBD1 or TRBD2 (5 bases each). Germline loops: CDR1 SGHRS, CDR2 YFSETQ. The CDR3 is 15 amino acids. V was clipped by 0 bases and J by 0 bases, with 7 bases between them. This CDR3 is CASSLDGTSYNEQFF. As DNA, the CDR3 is TGCGCCAGCAGCTTGGATGGGACCTCCTACAATGAGCAGTTCTTC.

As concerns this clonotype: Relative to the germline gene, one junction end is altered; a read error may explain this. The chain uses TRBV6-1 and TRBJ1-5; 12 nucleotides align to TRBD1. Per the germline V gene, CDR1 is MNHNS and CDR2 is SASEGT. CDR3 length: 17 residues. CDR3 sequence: CTSRTGTGGAGNQPQHF. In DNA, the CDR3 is TGTACCAGCAGAACCGGGACAGGGGGCGCCGGCAATCAGCCCCAGCATTTT.

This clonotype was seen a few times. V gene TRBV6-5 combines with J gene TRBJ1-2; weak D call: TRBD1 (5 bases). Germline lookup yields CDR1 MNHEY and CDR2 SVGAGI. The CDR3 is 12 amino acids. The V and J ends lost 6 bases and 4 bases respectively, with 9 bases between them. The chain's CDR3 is CASSFDSYGYTF. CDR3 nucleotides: TGTGCCAGCAGCTTCGACAGCTATGGCTACACCTTC.